The 23 T cell receptor beta chains in this list originate from one sample, sequenced in a study of immune cell composition in non-small cell lung cancer. The normal lung sample lay at least 3 cm, and maximally far, from the tumour. Sequencing used immunoSEQ multiplex PCR; TCRdb keeps in-frame clones, though not all of them. The table has over 5,000 clones, about two thirds seen once; the top ten hold around 5.8%. Sequencing was performed on non-adjacent lung tissue. The source of these receptors is a human donor with non-small cell lung cancer.

The chain uses TRBV7-9 and TRBJ1-1; D is perhaps TRBD1 (5 bases). The CDR3 has 16 residues. V was clipped by 1 base and J by 3 bases, with 15 bases between them. Germline loops: CDR1 SEHNR, CDR2 FQNEAQ (reference sequence). The CDR3 sequence: CASSLETGLGDTEAFF. CDR3 coding DNA: TGTGCCAGCAGCTTAGAAACAGGCCTTGGGGACACTGAAGCTTTCTTT.

The chain carries TRBV7-9 and TRBJ2-1; 8 bases agree with TRBD2. V lost 1 base to trimming and J lost 8 bases; unmatched junction nucleotides: 10. The CDR3 loop spans 16 amino acids. The V gene's germline CDR1 is SEHNR and CDR2 FQNEAQ (reference sequence). The chain's CDR3 is CASSLGTSPNGDEQFF. Written as DNA, the CDR3 is TGTGCCAGCAGCTTAGGGACTAGCCCTAACGGGGATGAGCAGTTCTTC.

The rearrangement links TRBV7-3 to TRBJ2-1; TRBD2 agrees at 9 bases. V was clipped by 2 bases and J by 8 bases; unmatched bases: 7. CDR3 length: 15 residues. Germline V gene lookup returns CDR1 SGHTA and CDR2 FQGTGA. This CDR3 is CASSLVRGGADEQFF. Here the CDR3 DNA reads TGTGCCAGCAGCTTAGTTCGCGGGGGGGCCGATGAGCAGTTCTTC.

This clone showed up just once. The rearrangement links TRBV28 to TRBJ1-4; a possible D gene is TRBD1 (5 bases). This CDR3 region has 15 residues. Germline loops: CDR1 MDHEN, CDR2 SYDVKM. The ends were cut back, 3 bases at V and 4 bases at J, with 12 bases in the middle. The CDR3 loop is CASSFRDSFNEKLFF. The CDR3 nucleotides are TGTGCCAGCAGTTTTAGAGACAGCTTTAATGAAAAACTGTTTTTT.

The chain carries TRBV6-4 and TRBJ1-2; tentative D call: TRBD1 (6 bases). CDR1 and CDR2 from the germline V gene are MRHNA and SNTAGT. V dropped 5 bases and J dropped 7 bases, with 17 bases sitting between them. The CDR3 runs to 14 residues. CDR3 nucleotides: TGTGCCAGCAGTATCGCGACAGGTTTAGGTGGCTACACCTTC. Its protein is CASSIATGLGGYTF.

This rearrangement joins TRBV18 to TRBJ1-6; D is perhaps TRBD1 (5 bases). Deletions cut 5 bases from V and 6 bases from J, with 14 bases between. The CDR3 runs 15 residues. Germline loops: CDR1 KGHSH, CDR2 LQKENI. CDR3 residues: CASSMTANLNSPLHF. CDR3 in DNA: TGTGCCAGCTCAATGACAGCGAACCTTAATTCACCCCTCCACTTT.

This clone showed up just once. The chain links TRBV7-8 to TRBJ2-7; D possibly corresponds to TRBD2 (5 bases). Trimming removed 4 bases at V and 2 bases at J, with 12 bases between. Germline lookup yields CDR1 SGHVS and CDR2 FQNEAQ. The CDR3 length is 14 residues. The DNA of the CDR3 is TGTGCCAGCAGCTCCGGGGTGGGGACCTACGAGCAGTACTTC. It yields the protein CASSSGVGTYEQYF.

This chain links TRBV10-3 with TRBJ1-2; D is perhaps TRBD1 (6 bases). Between the trimmed V and J ends, which lost 2 bases and 5 bases, there was a span of 15 bases. Germline CDR1 is ENHRY and CDR2 is SYGVKD. The length of the CDR3 is 15 residues. The CDR3 DNA follows: TGTGCCATCAGTGAGGTAGAGGGACAAGGGTATGGCTACACCTTC. Amino acids: CAISEVEGQGYGYTF.

The chain has TRBV28 and TRBJ1-1, with D maybe TRBD1 (5 bases). The CDR3 covers 13 residues. From germline, CDR1 is MDHEN and CDR2 SYDVKM. V gave up 6 bases and J gave up 0 bases, with 8 bases separating them. The CDR3 here is CASREGMNTEAFF. DNA of the CDR3: TGTGCCAGCAGGGAGGGGATGAACACTGAAGCTTTCTTT. Drawing the rest from reference TRBV28 and TRBJ1-1, the complete variable domain is DVKVTQSSRYLVKRTGEKVFLECVQDMDHENMFWYRQDPGLGLRLIYFSYDVKMKEKGDIPEGYSVSREKKERFSLILESASTNQTSMYLCASREGMNTEAFFGQGTRLTVV.

Remarks on this clone: This may stem from a read error, because a much larger clone lies one nucleotide away. The V gene is TRBV5-1, the J gene TRBJ2-7; 7 bases are a match to TRBD1. With V trimmed by 3 bases and J by 0 bases, 3 bases remained unmatched. The CDR3 is made up of 14 amino acids. Germline-derived CDR1 and CDR2 are SGHRS and YFSETQ. CDR3 sequence reads: CASSSGQSSYEQYF. DNA of the CDR3: TGCGCCAGCAGCTCGGGACAGAGCTCCTACGAGCAGTACTTC.

This clone was counted between two and nine times. V gene TRBV11-3 combines with J gene TRBJ1-6, with D possibly TRBD1 on 5 matching bases. V lost 7 bases and J lost 8, with 15 bases in between. From germline, CDR1 is SGHNT and CDR2 YENEEA. The CDR3 runs to 14 residues. In DNA form, the CDR3 reads TGTGCCAGCACTTCAGGGTGGAGGGATTCACCCCTCCACTTT. Translated: CASTSGWRDSPLHF.

The chain employs TRBV28 and TRBJ2-2; TRBD2 matches 7 bases. The CDR3 runs 14 residues. Looked up from germline, CDR1 is MDHEN and CDR2 is SYDVKM. The V segment lost 7 bases and the J segment 4 bases; nucleotides outside the gene matches: 6. The chain's CDR3 is CASTPAGSTGELFF. The CDR3, as DNA: TGTGCCAGCACTCCAGCGGGGAGCACCGGGGAGCTGTTTTTT. Together with reference TRBV28 and TRBJ2-2, the CDR3 gives the full variable domain: DVKVTQSSRYLVKRTGEKVFLECVQDMDHENMFWYRQDPGLGLRLIYFSYDVKMKEKGDIPEGYSVSREKKERFSLILESASTNQTSMYLCASTPAGSTGELFFGEGSRLTVL.

The count of this clone is one. The chain is built from TRBV4-1 and TRBJ2-5; TRBD2 matches 9 bases. This CDR3 has 18 residues. The V gene end was trimmed by 0 bases and the J gene end by 7 bases; junction bases not matched to a gene: 15. Germline V lookup: CDR1 MGHRA, CDR2 YSYEKL. The CDR3 here is CASSQDIRLAGRVRTQYF. The CDR3 DNA reads as TGCGCCAGCAGCCAAGACATCCGGCTAGCGGGGCGAGTCAGGACCCAGTACTTC.

The chain employs TRBV6-5 and TRBJ1-6; 7 positions agree with TRBD1. Germline CDR1 and CDR2: MNHEY and SVGAGI. V gave up 0 bases and J gave up 6 bases; unmatched junction bases: 5. CDR3 length: 16 residues. The CDR3 DNA follows: TGTGCCAGCAGTTACTCTAGGGACAGCTTTAATTCACCCCTCCACTTT. Residues: CASSYSRDSFNSPLHF.

This chain connects TRBV7-2 to TRBJ2-3, with a tentative D call TRBD1 (5 bases). V was shortened by 4 bases and J by 1 base, with 12 bases between the two germline ends. Germline CDR1 SGHTA, CDR2 FQGNSA. The CDR3 covers 15 residues. For the CDR3, the DNA is TGTGCCAGCAGCTCGTCTCAGGGCCGCACAGATACGCAGTATTTT. Translated: CASSSSQGRTDTQYF. Full variable domain (missing parts from reference TRBV7-2 and TRBJ2-3): GAGVSQSPSNKVTEKGKDVELRCDPISGHTALYWYRQSLGQGLEFLIYFQGNSAPDKSGLPSDRFSAERTGGSVSTLTIQRTQQEDSAVYLCASSSSQGRTDTQYFGPGTRLTVL.

The chain combines TRBV14 with TRBJ2-7; a weak D match, TRBD2 (6 bases). Germline V gives CDR1 SGHDN, CDR2 FVKESK. The CDR3 has 13 amino acids. Trimming stripped 1 base from V and 6 bases from J, with 10 bases between. In DNA form, the CDR3 reads TGTGCCAGCAGCCAAGTTCCCGGGAGCGAGCAGTACTTC. Protein product: CASSQVPGSEQYF.

The chain couples TRBV5-6 to TRBJ2-7, with D possibly being TRBD2 (6 bases). V lost 2 bases and J lost 3, with 12 bases in between. The CDR3 extends over 14 amino acids. Germline V CDR1 and CDR2: SGHDT, YYEEEE. The CDR3 DNA is TGTGCCAGCAGCTTTGGAGGGGTTAGCTACGAGCAGTACTTC. Protein sequence: CASSFGGVSYEQYF.

This clone has more than one count but fewer than ten. The V and J genes are TRBV4-2 and TRBJ1-1; 7 bases fit TRBD1. The germline CDR1 and CDR2 sequences are LGHNA and YNFKEQ. J gave up 5 bases and V 0 bases, and 3 bases lay outside the gene matches. The CDR3 totals 14 residues. CDR3 loop: CASSQDRGWTEAFF. Written as DNA, the CDR3 is TGTGCCAGCAGCCAAGACAGGGGGTGGACTGAAGCTTTCTTT.

The chain is built from TRBV14 and TRBJ1-1; no reliable D call. The V and J ends lost 1 base and 11 bases respectively, with 14 bases between them. The CDR3 extends over 13 amino acids. Per germline, CDR1 SGHDN and CDR2 FVKESK. CDR3 sequence reads: CASSQVLLTGAFF. Here the CDR3 DNA reads TGTGCCAGCAGCCAAGTCCTCCTAACCGGGGCTTTCTTT.

The chain uses TRBV27 and TRBJ2-3; D perhaps matches TRBD1 (6 bases). The V end was cut by 5 bases, the J end by 1 base, with 10 bases between. This CDR3 spans 14 amino acids. Germline V gene sequence: CDR1 MNHEY, CDR2 SMNVEV (reference sequence). CDR3 in DNA: TGTGCCAGCAGTCGACGGACAGGCACAGATACGCAGTATTTT. Protein: CASSRRTGTDTQYF.

This chain's CDR3 is CASSPLRGNQPQHF. In DNA, the CDR3 is TGTGCCAGCTCACCCCTCCGAGGCAATCAGCCCCAGCATTTT. This chain connects TRBV18 to TRBJ1-5; D ambiguous. V lost 3 bases, J lost 2 bases, and 8 bases lay in between. The CDR3 spans 14 residues. CDR1 and CDR2 from the germline V gene are KGHSH and LQKENI. The complete variable domain, with remaining parts taken from reference TRBV18 and TRBJ1-5, reads NAGVMQNPRHLVRRRGQEARLRCSPMKGHSHVYWYRQLPEEGLKFMVYLQKENIIDESGMPKERFSAEFPKEGPSILRIQQVVRGDSAAYFCASSPLRGNQPQHFGDGTRLSIL.

This sequence joins TRBV7-3 and TRBJ2-5, with 9 positions matching TRBD1. The J call may not be correct, given that the DNA end is closer to TRBJ2-7. Germline loops: CDR1 SGHTA, CDR2 FQGTGA. The CDR3 consists of 15 residues. The CDR3 coding sequence is TGTGCCAGCAGCACCACCGGGACAGGGCTCTACGAGCAGTACTTC. Protein sequence: CASSTTGTGLYEQYF.

This clone was seen only a few times. The rearrangement links TRBV29-1 to TRBJ1-4; 7 bases match TRBD1. V gave up 5 bases and J gave up 4 bases; unmatched junction bases: 4. The germline V gene has CDR1 SQVTM and CDR2 ANQGSEA. The CDR3 is 13 amino acids. The CDR3 nucleotides read TGCAGCGTTATGACAGGGATTAATGAAAAACTGTTTTTT. Protein sequence: CSVMTGINEKLFF.